These 4 T cell receptor beta chains came from one sample sequenced in a study of T cell responses to AZD1222 COVID-19 vaccine. Profiled with immunoSEQ multiplex PCR; TCRdb holds only in-frame clones, not every one. The sample yields about 190,000 clones, almost 95% seen once. The source material was peripheral blood, sampled on day 0 of AZD1222 vaccination. Receptors originate from an adult in good health.

There are a few counts of this clone. The chain carries TRBV7-9 and TRBJ1-3; D not resolved. Germline CDR1 and CDR2: SEHNR and FQNEAQ (reference sequence). The germline V and J ends were trimmed by 6 bases and 0 bases, with 15 bases remaining between them. This CDR3 has 16 amino acids. The CDR3 here is CASSPAGVYSGNTIYF. Here the CDR3 DNA reads TGTGCCAGCAGTCCGGCGGGCGTCTACTCTGGAAACACCATATATTTT. Based on the CDR3 plus reference TRBV7-9 and TRBJ1-3, the full variable domain is DTGVSQNPRHKITKRGQNVTFRCDPISEHNRLYWYRQTLGQGPEFLTYFQNEAQLEKSRLLSDRFSAERPKGSFSTLEIQRTEQGDSAMYLCASSPAGVYSGNTIYFGEGSWLTVV.

This clone has only one observation. V gene TRBV7-9 combines with J gene TRBJ2-7; D not resolved. The germline V gene has CDR1 SEHNR and CDR2 FQNEAQ (reference sequence). V lost 0 bases, J lost 6 bases, and 12 bases lay in between. The CDR3 consists of 14 residues. The CDR3, as DNA: TGTGCCAGCAGCTTAGCGTCGTCAGGAGTCGAGCAGTACTTC. Translation gives CASSLASSGVEQYF.

The rearrangement joins TRBV18 to TRBJ2-5, with D unresolved. From germline, CDR1 is KGHSH and CDR2 LQKENI. The CDR3 is 13 residues long. V was trimmed by 3 bases and J by 0 bases, leaving 5 bases between them. CDR3 DNA: TGTGCCAGCTCACCGCCAAACCAAGAGACCCAGTACTTC. It specifies CASSPPNQETQYF.

The chain couples TRBV10-2 to TRBJ2-1, with D tentatively TRBD1 or TRBD2 (5 bases each). Germline CDR1 and CDR2: WSHSY and SAAADI. V lost 7 bases and J 4 bases, leaving 11 bases between the germline ends. This CDR3 comprises 13 residues. This CDR3 is CASTGAQYNEQFF. CDR3 nucleotides: TGCGCCAGCACCGGGGCACAGTACAATGAGCAGTTCTTC.